The 5 T cell receptor beta chains below were found in one sample sequenced in a study of graft-versus-host responses after intestinal transplantation listed by TCRdb under 2021. Per the publication, the time point label means: cells obtained before transplantation from donor or recipient. What these receptors recognize is not known. Library method: the immunoSEQ multiplex PCR assay. TCRdb obtained this table from immuneACCESS and retained in-frame rearrangements with V and J assigned. These tables miss some clones; where compared with another copy, unresolved V genes account for less than half of the shortfall, and the remainder is unexplained. The sample table records about 90,000 clones; 80% to 95% of these occur just once. Approximately 0.35% of the sample is held by the ten biggest clonotypes. Sequencing used unstimulated CD4+ T cells sorted from spleen or lymph node cells, obtained before transplant. The source is a human donor who was the organ donor for an intestinal transplant.

This clone was recorded only once. The V call is TRBV4-1, the J call TRBJ1-4; 10 positions agree with TRBD1. Trimming at V came to 6 bases and at J to 7 bases, leaving 11 bases not matched to a gene. Germline assignment: CDR1 MGHRA and CDR2 YSYEKL. This CDR3 is built from 16 residues. CDR3 residues: CASRREPGQGTEKLFF. In DNA form, the CDR3 reads TGCGCCAGCAGGCGAGAACCGGGACAGGGGACTGAAAAACTGTTTTTT.

The rearrangement uses TRBV19 and TRBJ2-7; D perhaps matches TRBD2 (6 bases). Looked up from germline, CDR1 is LNHDA and CDR2 is SQIVND (reference sequence). V was shortened by 4 bases and J by 5 bases, with 12 bases between the two germline ends. The CDR3 is 13 residues long. This CDR3 reads CASSTAPGDEQYF. The DNA of the CDR3 is TGTGCCAGTAGTACGGCGCCGGGGGACGAGCAGTACTTC.

The genes are TRBV11-3 and TRBJ2-3; D remains ambiguous. This CDR3 spans 17 amino acids. V was trimmed by 5 bases and J by 3 bases, leaving 21 bases between them. The germline gives CDR1 SGHNT, CDR2 YENEEA. CDR3 bases: TGTGCCAGCAGCACATACAGTTTTCTCTCCCGGACAGATACGCAGTATTTT. Translated, it gives CASSTYSFLSRTDTQYF. Full variable domain (outside the CDR3, taken from reference TRBV11-3 and TRBJ2-3): EAGVVQSPRYKIIEKKQPVAFWCNPISGHNTLYWYLQNLGQGPELLIRYENEEAVDDSQLPKDRFSAERLKGVDSTLKIQPAELGDSAVYLCASSTYSFLSRTDTQYFGPGTRLTVL.

The genes are TRBV18 and TRBJ1-1; D possibly corresponds to TRBD1 (6 bases). Germline values: CDR1 KGHSH, CDR2 LQKENI. V lost 3 bases, J lost 0 bases, and 8 bases lay in between. The CDR3 sequence is 14 residues long. This CDR3 is CASSPGQLNTEAFF. CDR3 in DNA: TGTGCCAGCTCACCTGGACAGCTGAACACTGAAGCTTTCTTT.

The rearrangement links TRBV2 to TRBJ1-1, with TRBD1 as a possible D gene (5 bases). CDR1 and CDR2 from the germline V gene are SNHLY and FYNNEI. V was shortened by 1 base and J by 6 bases, with 12 bases between the two germline ends. CDR3 length: 14 residues. CDR3 protein: CASSEGGGWAEAFF. The CDR3 nucleotides are TGTGCCAGCAGTGAAGGTGGGGGGTGGGCTGAAGCTTTCTTT.